This entry lists 5 T cell receptor beta chains sequenced from one sample in a study of early T cells in non-severe SARS-CoV-2 infection (dated by TCRdb to the early 2020s). Receptor amplification or capture employed 5' RACE. TCRdb names NextSeq 500 as the instrument used. The public reads were quality trimmed at Q25 with fastp and then assembled into clones with MiXCR by TCRdb, keeping productive beta chains. Every CDR3 protein is listed once, alongside the most common genes and DNA of its rows. The sample yields 85,000 to 95,000 distinct CDR3 sequences; 16% were counted once. The ten largest clones represent 4.5% to 6.5% of the sample. Sample: whole blood, taken at baseline. The origin of the receptors is an adult who was a healthcare worker with PCR-confirmed SARS-CoV-2 infection or an uninfected control (not recorded which).

V usage is TRBV12-3 or TRBV12-4 and J usage is TRBJ1-1, with D hard to call. Deletions cut 2 bases from V and 8 bases from J, with 9 bases between. This CDR3 contains 12 residues. CDR3 sequence: CASSLIGREAFF. The CDR3 nucleotides read TGTGCCAGCAGTTTAATAGGGAGGGAAGCTTTCTTT.

The sample holds a few counts of this clonotype. The J gene is TRBJ2-7, the V gene TRBV25-1, with 8 bases fitting TRBD1. The CDR3 spans 14 residues. The V gene end was trimmed by 8 bases and the J gene end by 4 bases; junction bases not matched to a gene: 10. Germline V gene sequence: CDR1 MGHDK, CDR2 SYGVNS. The CDR3 loop is CASLPDRGVYEQYF. The CDR3 DNA reads TGTGCCAGCCTTCCCGACAGGGGCGTGTACGAGCAGTACTTC.

The chain links TRBV3-1 to TRBJ2-3, with TRBD2 identical over 11 bases. Trimming at V came to 3 bases and at J to 5 bases, leaving 4 bases not matched to a gene. Germline CDR1 is LGHDT and CDR2 is YNNKEL (reference sequence). The CDR3 is 15 residues long. DNA of the CDR3: TGTGCCAGCAGCCAGACTAGCGGGGATCAAGATACGCAGTATTTT. Amino acids: CASSQTSGDQDTQYF.

This clonotype was counted between two and nine times. J is TRBJ2-1 and V is TRBV27, with D perhaps matching TRBD1 or TRBD2 (5 bases each). CDR1 and CDR2 from the germline V gene are MNHEY and SMNVEV (reference sequence). This CDR3 has 16 residues. Trimming cost V 6 bases and J 14 bases, with 29 bases left between them. The CDR3 DNA follows: TGTGCCAGCAGCCCCCGAGGGGCTAGCTCCCCGAAACTTAAGTTCTTC. Translated, it gives CASSPRGASSPKLKFF.

This clonotype came up a few times. The chain is built from TRBV5-1 and TRBJ2-3; D is tentatively TRBD1 or TRBD2 (5 bases each). V lost 4 bases and J 0 bases, leaving 12 bases between the germline ends. The CDR3 spans 15 residues. CDR1 and CDR2 from the germline V gene are SGHRS and YFSETQ. The CDR3 DNA follows: TGCGCCAGCAGCCGTCGGGACGGTAGCACAGATACGCAGTATTTT. This encodes CASSRRDGSTDTQYF.